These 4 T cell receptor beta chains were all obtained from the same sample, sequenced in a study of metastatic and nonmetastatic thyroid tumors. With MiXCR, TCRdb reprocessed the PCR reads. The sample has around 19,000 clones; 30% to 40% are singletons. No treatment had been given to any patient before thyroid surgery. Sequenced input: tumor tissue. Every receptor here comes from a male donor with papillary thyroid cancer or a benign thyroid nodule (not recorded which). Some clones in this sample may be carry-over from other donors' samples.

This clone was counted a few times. The CDR3: CASMGGRWDEQFF. The CDR3, as DNA: TGTGCCAGTATGGGCGGGAGGTGGGATGAGCAGTTCTTC. The chain is built from TRBV19 and TRBJ2-1, with 8 bases matching TRBD2. Germline V CDR1 and CDR2: LNHDA, SQIVND (reference sequence). The CDR3 spans 13 residues. Losses at the gene ends were 7 bases for V and 8 bases for J; bases not matched to a gene: 7.

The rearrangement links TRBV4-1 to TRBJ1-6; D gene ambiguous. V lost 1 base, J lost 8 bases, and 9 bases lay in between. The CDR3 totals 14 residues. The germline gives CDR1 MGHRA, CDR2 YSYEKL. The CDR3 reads CASSQVVAYSPLHF. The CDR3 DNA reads TGCGCCAGCAGCCAAGTAGTTGCATATTCACCCCTCCACTTT.

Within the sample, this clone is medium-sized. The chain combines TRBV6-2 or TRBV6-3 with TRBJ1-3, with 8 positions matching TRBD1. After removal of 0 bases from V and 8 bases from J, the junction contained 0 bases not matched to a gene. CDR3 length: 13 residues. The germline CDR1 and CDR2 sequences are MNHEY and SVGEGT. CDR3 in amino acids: CASSYSQGDTIYF. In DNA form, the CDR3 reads TGTGCCAGCAGTTACTCACAGGGGGACACCATATATTTT.

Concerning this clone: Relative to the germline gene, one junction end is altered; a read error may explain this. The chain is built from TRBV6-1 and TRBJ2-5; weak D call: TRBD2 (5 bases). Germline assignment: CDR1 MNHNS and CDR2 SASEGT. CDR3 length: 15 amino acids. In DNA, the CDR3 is TGTGCCAGCAGTCCGAATTTACTAGTTCAAGAGACACAGTACTTC. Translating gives CASSPNLLVQETQYF.